This TCR beta chain was sequenced in a study of metastatic and nonmetastatic thyroid tumors. This clone appeared a few times. Ahead of thyroid surgery, no patient had received treatment of any kind. TCRdb re-clonotyped the PCR reads via MiXCR. The profile covers more than 14,000 clones, with around 25% appearing a single time and 6% to 8.5% taken by the ten largest. This CDR3 has 13 residues. Trimming removed 6 bases at V and 2 bases at J, with 9 bases between. Germline assignment: CDR1 MDHEN and CDR2 SYDVKM. The genes are TRBV28 and TRBJ2-3; unclear D gene. Sample: tumor tissue. The sequence was obtained from a female donor with papillary thyroid cancer or a benign thyroid nodule (not recorded which). Some clones in this sample may be carry-over from other donors' samples. Here the CDR3 DNA reads TGTGCCAGCAGGCGAGAAGCCACAGATACGCAGTATTTT. Translation: CASRREATDTQYF.